This TCR beta chain is drawn from a study of blood T cell repertoires in COVID-19. The wider study: There were acute and convalescent COVID-19 samples, and they came from the United States, Italy and Spain. The analysed material was cDNA or gDNA that came from T cells, B-cell-depleted T cells, or PBMCs.

Sequencing was performed with immunoSEQ multiplex PCR; in TCRdb, only in-frame clones are kept and a portion is missing. Among 130,000 to 150,000 clones listed, under 90% were seen once. V lost 9 bases to trimming and J lost 1 base, with 5 bases between them. This CDR3 comprises 11 residues. Germline CDR1 MNHNY, CDR2 SVGAGI (reference sequence). The chain links TRBV6-6 to TRBJ2-3; no clear D. This receptor was taken from a human donor in a cohort sampled during active COVID-19. Input material: peripheral blood. CDR3 DNA: TGTGCCAGTCCGGGCACAGATACGCAGTATTTT. This sequence encodes CASPGTDTQYF.